This T cell receptor (beta chain) was profiled in a study of beta chain features in type 1 diabetes. Sorted cells reached over 95% purity in every population. As concerns this clone: Its matching antigen is unknown. This specimen includes other DNA sequences encoding the same CDR3.

What was sequenced were expressed TCRB transcripts, since all of the isolated RNA had been reverse transcribed. The repertoire was sequenced with immunoSEQ multiplex PCR; TCRdb's copy has only in-frame clones and lacks some. The sample includes tens of thousands of clones, around 53% of them seen just once. Study results and caveats: Type 1 diabetes patients showed a moderate but significant shortening of TCRB CDR3s in all four CD4+ subsets.

This clonotype originated in a woman between 35 and 50 years old with type 1 diabetes. The sequencing sample was made of Tregs from blood.

CDR3 in amino acids: CASSAPGTGSYEQYF. The CDR3 DNA reads as TGTGCCAGCAGTGCTCCCGGGACAGGGTCCTACGAGCAGTACTTC. The genes are TRBV25-1 and TRBJ2-7, with 9 bases aligning to TRBD1. The CDR3 covers 15 residues. The V gene end was trimmed by 4 bases and the J gene end by 1 base; junction bases not matched to a gene: 5. Per germline, CDR1 MGHDK and CDR2 SYGVNS.